This is a list of T cell receptor beta chains from one sample in a study of control samples from healthy donors and cancer patients. TCRdb's table, derived via immunoSEQ multiplex PCR, lists solely in-frame clones and lacks some. The table lists approximately 150,000 clones, roughly 88% of them singletons. The sequenced sample consisted of blood. The source is a man between 18 and 35 years old in good health. Each CDR3 is given with its conserved first and last residue. A D gene is named only where the DNA matches it firmly. Not all rows give a size; the values are once, few, many and, for expanded clones, a class.

>TRBV6-1|TRBJ1-5|NA|few
CASSEPYRVDQPQHF
TGTGCCAGCAGTGAACCATACAGGGTTGATCAGCCCCAGCATTTT
>TRBV6-1|TRBJ2-5|NA|NA
CASSEVNREETQYF
TGTGCCAGCAGTGAGGTTAACAGGGAAGAGACCCAGTACTTC
>TRBV29-1|TRBJ2-7|TRBD1|NA
CSVGDRASYEQYF
TGCAGCGTTGGGGACAGGGCGTCCTACGAGCAGTACTTC
>TRBV5-1|TRBJ1-6|NA|NA
CASSLSGTSYNSPLHF
TGCGCCAGCAGCTTGTCGGGGACCTCCTATAATTCACCCCTCCACTTT
>TRBV27|TRBJ1-5|NA|NA
CASSLVSSNQPQHF
TGTGCCAGCAGTTTAGTGTCCTCGAATCAGCCCCAGCATTTT
>TRBV28|TRBJ1-4|TRBD1|NA
CASSEGTGVNEKLFF
TGTGCCAGCAGTGAGGGGACAGGGGTTAATGAAAAACTGTTTTTT
>TRBV12-3/TRBV12-4|TRBJ2-2|NA|NA
CASSFNPGELFF
TGTGCCAGCAGTTTTAATCCCGGGGAGCTGTTTTTT
>TRBV6-6|TRBJ2-7|NA|NA
CASSPNEEYREYSYEQYF
TGTGCCAGCAGTCCGAACGAAGAATACAGGGAATACTCCTACGAGCAGTACTTC
>TRBV29-1|TRBJ2-2|NA|NA
CSVDRDTGELFF
TGCAGCGTCGACAGAGACACCGGGGAGCTGTTTTTT
>TRBV4-3|TRBJ2-2|NA|NA
CASSPGVGELFF
TGCGCCAGCAGCCCAGGGGTCGGGGAGCTGTTTTTT
>TRBV4-2|TRBJ2-6|TRBD1|NA
CASSQDRGSGANVLTF
TGTGCCAGCAGCCAAGACAGGGGGTCTGGGGCCAACGTCCTGACTTTC